The 11 T cell receptor beta chains listed next were all sequenced from one sample in a study of T-cell memory formation after mild COVID-19. One entry per CDR3 protein results from TCRdb running MiXCR on the 5' RACE reads. The sample holds about half a million distinct CDR3 sequences, 18% seen once. Source material: PBMCs or a T cell subset sorted from them (not recorded which). The origin of the receptors is an adult woman who had mild COVID-19 (a few samples of this study predate the infection). Cell type and time point are not known.

The genes are TRBV20-1 and TRBJ1-1, with D hard to call. Germline V lookup: CDR1 DFQATT, CDR2 SNEGSKA (reference sequence). V lost 4 bases and J 1 base, leaving 16 bases between the germline ends. The CDR3 consists of 15 residues. As DNA, the CDR3 is TGCAGTGCTAAACCCTTGAAGGCGACGAACACTGAAGCTTTCTTT. It yields the protein CSAKPLKATNTEAFF.

This sequence joins TRBV15 and TRBJ1-1, with D unclear. V gave up 1 base and J gave up 4 bases, with 7 bases separating them. Looked up from germline, CDR1 is LNHNV and CDR2 is YYDKDF (reference sequence). CDR3 length equals 13 residues. CDR3 DNA: TGTGCCACCAGCAGAGCCGGCGGCACTGAAGCTTTCTTT. Protein product: CATSRAGGTEAFF.

The chain combines TRBV6-5 with TRBJ1-1; D remains ambiguous. Germline CDR1 is MNHEY and CDR2 is SVGAGI. The CDR3 spans 14 residues. Trimming removed 4 bases from V and 3 bases from J, with 12 bases in between. The CDR3 bases are TGTGCCAGCAGTTCTCTGGCGCGGGACACTGAAGCTTTCTTT. The encoded protein is CASSSLARDTEAFF.

This chain joins TRBV23-1 and TRBJ2-4, with 7 nucleotides matching TRBD1. TRBV23-1 is classed as an ORF, of uncertain function. The CDR3 contains 17 residues. Unmatched junction bases numbered 8, after V lost 0 bases and J lost 3 bases. CDR3 sequence: CASSQSSLTGLKNIQYF. In nucleotides, the CDR3 is TGCGCCAGCAGTCAATCGTCCCTGACAGGGCTCAAAAACATTCAGTACTTC.

This clonotype was recorded a few times. The rearrangement joins TRBV5-6 to TRBJ2-1; TRBD1 is a possible D gene (6 bases). Germline lookup yields CDR1 SGHDT and CDR2 YYEEEE. Trimming shortened V by 5 bases and J by 4 bases, and 7 bases separated the two germline ends. The CDR3 sequence is 12 residues long. The CDR3 region is CASRQGYNEQFF. The DNA of the CDR3 is TGTGCCAGCAGGCAGGGGTACAATGAGCAGTTCTTC.

This clonotype turned up a few times. The V and J genes are TRBV21-1 and TRBJ1-1; the D call of TRBD1 is as the table states it, not checked on the DNA. TRBV21-1 is a listed pseudogene. The CDR3 has 16 amino acids. The CDR3 sequence is CASSKPCPIRRTEAFF. In DNA, the CDR3 is TGTGCCAGCAGCAAACCTTGCCCCATTCGAAGGACTGAAGCTTTCTTT.

The rearrangement joins TRBV24-1 to TRBJ1-5; D gene uncertain. This CDR3 has 15 amino acids. CDR1 is KGHDR and CDR2 is SFDVKD in the germline V gene. V was pared by 5 bases and J by 0 bases, with 10 bases between. The CDR3 region is CATSGTGTSNQPQHF. CDR3 bases: TGTGCCACCAGTGGAACGGGAACTAGCAATCAGCCCCAGCATTTT.

This clonotype was counted at least ten times. V is TRBV27 and J is TRBJ1-1; D is perhaps TRBD1 (5 bases). V was shortened by 3 bases and J by 0 bases, with 20 bases between the two germline ends. The CDR3 contains 18 residues. Per germline, CDR1 MNHEY and CDR2 SMNVEV (reference sequence). Written as DNA, the CDR3 is TGTGCCAGCAGTTTCACCGGGGGGAGCCTTATTATGAACACTGAAGCTTTCTTT. As protein: CASSFTGGSLIMNTEAFF.

The chain couples TRBV6-2 or TRBV6-3 to TRBJ2-1; D not resolved. The V and J ends lost 2 bases and 10 bases respectively, with 9 bases between them. In germline, CDR1 is MNHEY, CDR2 SVGEGT. The CDR3 loop spans 12 amino acids. The CDR3 region has the DNA TGTGCCAGCAGTTACCTGGACGGAGAGCAGTTCTTC. Amino acids: CASSYLDGEQFF.

This clonotype was counted only a few times. This rearrangement joins TRBV4-3 to TRBJ2-5; D is possibly TRBD2 (5 bases). This CDR3 contains 14 residues. The germline V gene has CDR1 LGHNA and CDR2 YSLEER. Trimming removed 4 bases at V and 5 bases at J, with 14 bases between. This chain's CDR3 is CASSRGGTYETQYF. The CDR3 coding sequence is TGCGCCAGCAGCCGAGGAGGAACGTATGAGACCCAGTACTTC.

This clonotype was observed many times. The gene calls are TRBV5-1 and TRBJ1-2, with D hard to call. The V end was cut by 0 bases, the J end by 4 bases, with 10 bases between. The CDR3 totals 14 residues. Germline V gene sequence: CDR1 SGHRS, CDR2 YFSETQ. The CDR3 here is CASSLASETYGYTF. DNA for the CDR3: TGCGCCAGCAGCTTGGCTTCAGAAACCTATGGCTACACCTTC. Looking up the rest from reference TRBV5-1 and TRBJ1-2 gives the full variable domain: KAGVTQTPRYLIKTRGQQVTLSCSPISGHRSVSWYQQTPGQGLQFLFEYFSETQRNKGNFPGRFSGRQFSNSRSEMNVSTLELGDSALYLCASSLASETYGYTFGSGTRLTVV.